Below, 9 T cell receptor beta chains from the same sample are listed, as sequenced in a study of T cell responses to AZD1222 COVID-19 vaccine. Generated by immunoSEQ multiplex PCR, the TCRdb table keeps only in-frame clones and is missing some. The table includes 25,000 or so clones, approximately 92% detected once. This specimen was peripheral blood, taken 28 days after the second AZD1222 dose. The receptors originated from an adult who received the AZD1222 COVID-19 vaccine.

The DNA of the CDR3 is TGTGCCAGCAGTGAACAAGCGGGCGGTTCCTACAATGAGCAGTTCTTC. As protein: CASSEQAGGSYNEQFF. The gene calls are TRBV6-1 and TRBJ2-1, with a possible D match to TRBD2 (6 bases). Germline loops: CDR1 MNHNS, CDR2 SASEGT. The CDR3 loop spans 16 amino acids. V dropped 2 bases and J dropped 1 base, with 12 bases sitting between them.

The chain is built from TRBV19 and TRBJ2-7; TRBD1 matches 9 bases. With 1 base clipped from V and 5 bases from J, the junction kept 0 bases outside the gene matches. Germline CDR1 LNHDA, CDR2 SQIVND (reference sequence). The CDR3 sequence is 13 residues long. The CDR3 DNA reads as TGTGCCAGTAGTATAGGGGACAGGGACGAGCAGTACTTC. Protein sequence: CASSIGDRDEQYF.

The chain combines TRBV6-2 or TRBV6-3 with TRBJ2-3, with 7 bases lining up with TRBD2. CDR1 is MNHEY and CDR2 is SVGEGT in the germline V gene. V trimming: 2 bases; J trimming: 3 bases; junction bases outside the gene matches: 5. This CDR3 region has 15 residues. CDR3 sequence reads: CASSYGGLRTDTQYF. The CDR3 DNA reads TGTGCCAGCAGTTACGGGGGACTAAGGACAGATACGCAGTATTTT.

The chain employs TRBV4-3 and TRBJ1-4; D is undetermined. CDR1 LGHNA and CDR2 YSLEER come from the germline V gene. V dropped 3 bases and J dropped 3 bases, with 8 bases sitting between them. The CDR3 is 14 residues long. This CDR3 reads CASSHQTANEKLFF. In nucleotides, the CDR3 is TGCGCCAGCAGCCATCAAACAGCTAATGAAAAACTGTTTTTT.

The chain is built from TRBV10-2 and TRBJ2-5, with D possibly being TRBD2 (6 bases). The CDR3 runs 14 residues. V was clipped by 4 bases and J by 5 bases, with 14 bases between them. CDR1 and CDR2 (germline): WSHSY, SAAADI. CDR3 coding DNA: TGCGCCAGCAGTGGAGGAGGGGATGGGGAGACCCAGTACTTC. Translated: CASSGGGDGETQYF.

This clone was detected only once. The chain is built from TRBV15 and TRBJ1-3, with D perhaps matching TRBD1 (6 bases). Trimming left V 7 bases short and J 3 bases short, with 13 bases between. From germline, CDR1 is LNHNV and CDR2 YYDKDF (reference sequence). The CDR3 is 14 amino acids. CDR3 region: CATNPGDNGNTIYF. The CDR3 nucleotides are TGTGCCACCAACCCTGGGGACAATGGAAACACCATATATTTT. The full variable domain, with the rest looked up from reference TRBV15 and TRBJ1-3, is DAMVIQNPRYQVTQFGKPVTLSCSQTLNHNVMYWYQQKSSQAPKLLFHYYDKDFNNEADTPDNFQSRRPNTSFCFLDIRSPGLGDTAMYLCATNPGDNGNTIYFGEGSWLTVV.

This chain connects TRBV6-5 to TRBJ2-2, with 7 positions matching TRBD2. The germline V gene has CDR1 MNHEY and CDR2 SVGAGI. J lost 5 bases, V lost 7 bases, and 10 bases had no gene match. This CDR3 region has 15 residues. The CDR3 DNA reads as TGTGCCAGCACCTGGGGGGGAGGTAGGACCGGGGAGCTGTTTTTT. It codes for CASTWGGGRTGELFF.

As concerns this clone: One junction end disagrees with the germline gene, perhaps due to a read error. The J gene is TRBJ1-1, the V gene TRBV11-2; 8 bases map to TRBD1. Germline CDR1 SGHAT, CDR2 FQNNGV. The CDR3 sequence is 15 residues long. Here the CDR3 reads CASSVEDRVSGEAFF. In nucleotides, the CDR3 is TGTGCCAGCAGCGTAGAGGACAGGGTGAGCGGTGAAGCTTTCTTT.

This clone has just one count. This sequence joins TRBV12-3 or TRBV12-4 and TRBJ2-7, with D hard to call. V shed 5 bases and J shed 0 bases, with 8 bases lying between them. There are 13 residues in the CDR3. The CDR3: CASSRGHSYEQYF. CDR3 nucleotides: TGTGCCAGCAGTCGAGGCCACTCCTACGAGCAGTACTTC.